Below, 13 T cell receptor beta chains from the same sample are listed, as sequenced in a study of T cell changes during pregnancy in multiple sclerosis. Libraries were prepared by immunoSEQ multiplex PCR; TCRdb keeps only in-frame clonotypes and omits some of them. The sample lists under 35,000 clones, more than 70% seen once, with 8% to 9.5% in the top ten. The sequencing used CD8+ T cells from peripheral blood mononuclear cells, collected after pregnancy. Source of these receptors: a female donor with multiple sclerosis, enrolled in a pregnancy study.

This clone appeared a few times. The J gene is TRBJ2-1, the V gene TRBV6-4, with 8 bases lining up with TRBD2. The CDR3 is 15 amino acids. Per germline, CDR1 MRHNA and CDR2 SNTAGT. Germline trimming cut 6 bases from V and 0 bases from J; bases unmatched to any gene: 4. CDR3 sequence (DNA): TGTGCCAGCAGCCCACGGGGGGGCTCCTACAATGAGCAGTTCTTC. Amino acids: CASSPRGGSYNEQFF.

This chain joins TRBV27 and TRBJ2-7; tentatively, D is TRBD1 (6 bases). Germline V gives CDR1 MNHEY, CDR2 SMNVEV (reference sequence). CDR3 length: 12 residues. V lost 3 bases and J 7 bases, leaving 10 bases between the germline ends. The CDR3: CASSFQGMEQYF. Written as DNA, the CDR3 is TGTGCCAGCAGTTTTCAGGGGATGGAGCAGTACTTC.

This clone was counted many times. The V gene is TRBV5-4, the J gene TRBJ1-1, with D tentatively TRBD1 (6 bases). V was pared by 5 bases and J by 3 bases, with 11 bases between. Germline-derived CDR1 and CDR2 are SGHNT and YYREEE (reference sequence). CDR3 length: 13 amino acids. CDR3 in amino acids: CASRVNRDTEAFF. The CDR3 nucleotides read TGTGCCAGCAGAGTTAACAGGGACACTGAAGCTTTCTTT.

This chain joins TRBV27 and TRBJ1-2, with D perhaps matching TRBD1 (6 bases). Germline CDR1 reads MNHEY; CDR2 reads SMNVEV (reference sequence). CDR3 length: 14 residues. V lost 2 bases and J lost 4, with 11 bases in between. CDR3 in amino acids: CASSLTGSAYGYTF. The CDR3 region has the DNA TGTGCCAGCAGTTTAACAGGGTCGGCCTATGGCTACACCTTC.

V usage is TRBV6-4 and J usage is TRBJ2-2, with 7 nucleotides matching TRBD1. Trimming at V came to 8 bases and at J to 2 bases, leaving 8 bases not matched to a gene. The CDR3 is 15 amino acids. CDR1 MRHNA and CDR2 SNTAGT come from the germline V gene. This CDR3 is CASARRDSNTGELFF. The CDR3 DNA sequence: TGTGCCAGCGCCCGCCGGGACAGCAACACCGGGGAGCTGTTTTTT.

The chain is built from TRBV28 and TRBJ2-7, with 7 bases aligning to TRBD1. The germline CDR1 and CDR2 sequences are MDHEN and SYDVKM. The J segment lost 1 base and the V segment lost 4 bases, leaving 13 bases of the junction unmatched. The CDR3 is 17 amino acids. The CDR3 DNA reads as TGTGCCAGCAGTTCCCGTCCGGGACAGTTAGTTTCCTACGAGCAGTACTTC. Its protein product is CASSSRPGQLVSYEQYF.

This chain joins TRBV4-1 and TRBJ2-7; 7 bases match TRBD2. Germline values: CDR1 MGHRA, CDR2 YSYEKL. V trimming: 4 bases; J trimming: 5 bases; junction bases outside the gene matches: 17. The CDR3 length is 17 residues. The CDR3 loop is CASSPTGGAGVGNEQYF. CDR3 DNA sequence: TGCGCCAGCAGCCCTACAGGTGGGGCGGGGGTGGGGAACGAGCAGTACTTC.

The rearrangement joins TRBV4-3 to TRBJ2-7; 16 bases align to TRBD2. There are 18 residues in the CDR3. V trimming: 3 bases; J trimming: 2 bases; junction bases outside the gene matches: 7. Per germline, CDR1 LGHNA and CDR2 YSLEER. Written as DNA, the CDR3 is TGCGCCAGCAGCCAGGGACTAGCGGGGGGGCCTTTTGCCTACGAGCAGTACTTC. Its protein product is CASSQGLAGGPFAYEQYF.

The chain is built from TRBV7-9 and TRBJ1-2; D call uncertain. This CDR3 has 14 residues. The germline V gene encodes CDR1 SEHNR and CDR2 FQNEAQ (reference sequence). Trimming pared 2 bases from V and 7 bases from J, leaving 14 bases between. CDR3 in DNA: TGTGCCAGCAGCTTATCGGTCCACCATGGTGGCTACACCTTC. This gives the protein CASSLSVHHGGYTF.

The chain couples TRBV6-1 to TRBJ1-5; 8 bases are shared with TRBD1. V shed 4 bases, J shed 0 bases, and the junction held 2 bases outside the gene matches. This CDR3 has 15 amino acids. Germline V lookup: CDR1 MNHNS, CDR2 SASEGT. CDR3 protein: CASSVTGDSNQPQHF. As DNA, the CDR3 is TGTGCCAGCAGTGTGACAGGGGATAGCAATCAGCCCCAGCATTTT.

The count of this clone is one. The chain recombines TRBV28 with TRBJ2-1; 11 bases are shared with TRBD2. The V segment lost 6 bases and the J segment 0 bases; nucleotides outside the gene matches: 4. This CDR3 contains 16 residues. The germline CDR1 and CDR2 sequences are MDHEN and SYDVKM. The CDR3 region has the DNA TGTGCCAGCAGGGGGACTAGCGGTCTCTCCTACAATGAGCAGTTCTTC. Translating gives CASRGTSGLSYNEQFF.

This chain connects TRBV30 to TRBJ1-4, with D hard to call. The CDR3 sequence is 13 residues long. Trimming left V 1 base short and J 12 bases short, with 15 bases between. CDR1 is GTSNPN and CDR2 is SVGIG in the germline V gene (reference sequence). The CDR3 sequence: CAWSAGPPGELFF. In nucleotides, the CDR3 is TGTGCCTGGAGTGCCGGGCCCCCCGGGGAACTGTTTTTT.

The CDR3 spells CASSHWTDPEKLFF. The CDR3 nucleotides read TGTGCCAGCAGTCATTGGACAGACCCTGAAAAACTGTTTTTT. The V and J genes are TRBV11-2 and TRBJ1-4; TRBD1 might be the D (6 bases). The ends were cut back, 6 bases at V and 7 bases at J, with 15 bases in the middle. The germline CDR1 and CDR2 sequences are SGHAT and FQNNGV. CDR3 length equals 14 residues.